Listed below are T cell receptor beta chains from one sample, sequenced in a study of cytotoxic CD8 clonotypes in ibrutinib-treated CLL. Only in-frame clones appear in the TCRdb table, and some are missing; sequencing was by immunoSEQ multiplex PCR. Among fewer than 400,000 clones listed, around 66% were seen once. The sample here was PBMCs, taken after 36 months of ibrutinib treatment. Receptor source: a human donor with chronic lymphocytic leukemia. Both conserved end residues are part of each CDR3. A D gene is named only where the DNA matches it firmly. Clone size is not always given. Where it is, it says once, few, many or a class for expanded clones.

TRBJ2-7 - TRBV28 - CASSTGSYEQYF TGTGCCAGCAGTACGGGGTCCTACGAGCAGTACTTC
TRBJ2-3 - TRBV7-3 TRBD1 CASSRRDRVGDTQYF TGTGCCAGCAGCCGCCGGGACAGGGTTGGAGATACGCAGTATTTT
TRBJ2-1 - TRBV5-5 - CASSPEGVDEQFF TGTGCCAGCAGCCCGGAGGGGGTTGATGAGCAGTTCTTC
TRBJ2-1 - TRBV6-1 - CASSEGQLISEQFF TGTGCCAGCAGTGAGGGACAACTCATCAGTGAGCAGTTCTTC
TRBJ2-7 - TRBV19 - CASSIGTDSSYEQYF TGTGCCAGTAGTATAGGGACTGACAGCTCCTACGAGCAGTACTTC
TRBJ2-5 - TRBV15 - CATSRAGAVGETQYF TGTGCCACCTCGAGGGCAGGGGCCGTTGGAGAGACCCAGTACTTC
TRBJ2-3 - TRBV25-1 - CASSGVGGAVGQTDTQYF TGTGCCAGCAGTGGGGTGGGCGGGGCAGTGGGACAGACAGATACGCAGTATTTT
TRBJ2-1 - TRBV11-3 - CASSLGIREQFF TGTGCCAGCAGCTTGGGAATTCGTGAGCAGTTCTTC
TRBJ2-7 - TRBV7-8 TRBD1 CASSLVGTGGYEQYF TGTGCCAGCAGCTTAGTAGGGACAGGGGGCTACGAGCAGTACTTC
TRBJ2-1 once TRBV19 - CASSKGAGYNEQFF TGTGCCAGTAGTAAGGGAGCGGGCTACAATGAGCAGTTCTTC
TRBJ2-1 - TRBV27 - CASSRASDWDNEQFF TGTGCCAGCAGTCGCGCCAGTGACTGGGACAATGAGCAGTTCTTC
TRBJ2-5 - TRBV5-4 - CASSPTLQETQYF TGTGCCAGCAGCCCCACCTTACAAGAGACCCAGTACTTC